Following are 22 T cell receptor beta chains from one sample sequenced in a study of post-analysis software for immune sequencing data. General study points: In patients, TRBV5-6, TRBV5-1 and TRBV20-1 belonged to four or five TRBV segments found more frequently than in controls.

cDNA libraries of TCR beta carried unique molecular identifiers. One entry per CDR3 protein, called by TCRdb with MiXCR from the PCR reads. The sample includes some 800,000 distinct CDR3 sequences, 35% to 55% of them seen just once. No cognate antigen is known for these TCRs. The specimen sequenced was blood. These receptors came from a girl aged 5-17 years with multiple sclerosis.

This chain connects TRBV27 to TRBJ2-7; 10 nucleotides align to TRBD1. Germline loops: CDR1 MNHEY, CDR2 SMNVEV (reference sequence). V trimming: 5 bases; J trimming: 4 bases; junction bases outside the gene matches: 8. The CDR3 is 15 residues long. The CDR3 region has the DNA TGTGCCAGCAGTCTCCTGGGACAGGGGTATTACGAGCAGTACTTC. Encoded protein: CASSLLGQGYYEQYF.

The V gene is TRBV7-8, the J gene TRBJ2-3; D unclear. Germline assignment: CDR1 SGHVS and CDR2 FQNEAQ. V lost 5 bases, J lost 5 bases, and 20 bases lay in between. The length of the CDR3 is 16 residues. The CDR3 DNA follows: TGTGCCAGCAGCCACCTAAGGATAGGGCCCAGAGATACGCAGTATTTT. Translating it yields CASSHLRIGPRDTQYF. The whole variable domain, remainder taken from reference TRBV7-8 and TRBJ2-3, is GAGVSQSPRYKVAKRGQDVALRCDPISGHVSLFWYQQALGQGPEFLTYFQNEAQLDKSGLPSDRFFAERPEGSVSTLKIQRTQQEDSAVYLCASSHLRIGPRDTQYFGPGTRLTVL.

V gene TRBV6-5 combines with J gene TRBJ2-3; 10 nucleotides align to TRBD2. After removal of 0 bases from V and 0 bases from J, the junction contained 6 bases not matched to a gene. CDR3 length: 18 residues. Germline V gene lookup returns CDR1 MNHEY and CDR2 SVGAGI. The chain's CDR3 is CASSYSLAGPSSTDTQYF. CDR3 in DNA: TGTGCCAGCAGTTACTCACTAGCGGGGCCTTCTAGCACAGATACGCAGTATTTT.

The CDR3 coding sequence is TGTGCCAGCAGTTTGAGACGAACAGCTAACTATGGCTACACCTTC. Its translation: CASSLRRTANYGYTF. The V and J genes are TRBV12-3 or TRBV12-4 and TRBJ1-2; D remains unclear. With 3 bases removed from V and 0 bases from J, the gap between germline ends came to 11 bases. The CDR3 runs 15 residues.

The rearrangement uses TRBV25-1 and TRBJ1-2; the D gene is possibly TRBD1 (5 bases). V shed 6 bases and J shed 0 bases, with 11 bases lying between them. Germline values: CDR1 MGHDK, CDR2 SYGVNS. This CDR3 has 14 amino acids. The DNA of the CDR3 is TGTGCCAGCAGATCGGGGCTAACTAACTATGGCTACACCTTC. This translates into CASRSGLTNYGYTF.

The chain recombines TRBV7-8 with TRBJ2-1; TRBD2 agrees at 15 bases. The V and J ends lost 0 bases and 4 bases, in that order; junction bases with no gene match: 13. The CDR3 has 21 residues. CDR1 SGHVS and CDR2 FQNEAQ come from the germline V gene. CDR3 sequence: CASSLARGLAGGSGRYNEQFF. The CDR3 DNA is TGTGCCAGCAGCTTAGCGCGGGGACTAGCGGGAGGTTCGGGGCGATACAATGAGCAGTTCTTC.

The chain couples TRBV25-1 to TRBJ1-6; 7 bases align to TRBD1. V shed 4 bases, J shed 10 bases, and the junction held 10 bases outside the gene matches. The CDR3 extends over 15 amino acids. CDR1 is MGHDK, CDR2 SYGVNS, per germline. The DNA of the CDR3 is TGTGCCAGCAGTGTGACAGGGCTGTATAGGTCACCCCTCCACTTT. It codes for CASSVTGLYRSPLHF.

The gene calls are TRBV4-1 and TRBJ2-3; D is possibly TRBD2 (5 bases). Trimming removed 1 base from V and 6 bases from J, with 8 bases in between. The CDR3 loop spans 13 amino acids. Germline CDR1 MGHRA, CDR2 YSYEKL. CDR3 loop: CASSQVGGDTQYF. The CDR3 DNA sequence: TGCGCCAGCAGCCAAGTAGGCGGGGATACGCAGTATTTT.

The rearrangement uses TRBV3-1 and TRBJ2-1; 10 bases fit TRBD2. After removal of 0 bases from V and 8 bases from J, the junction contained 10 bases not matched to a gene. This CDR3 has 17 amino acids. CDR1 and CDR2 (germline): LGHDT, YNNKEL (reference sequence). The CDR3 nucleotides are TGTGCCAGCAGCCAAGATAAAAGGCTAGCGGGAGATGATGAGCAGTTCTTC. Translated, it gives CASSQDKRLAGDDEQFF.

V and J are TRBV28 and TRBJ2-5, with D uncertain. Germline assignment: CDR1 MDHEN and CDR2 SYDVKM. CDR3 size: 16 residues. Trimming stripped 2 bases from V and 5 bases from J, with 18 bases between. The CDR3 here is CASSLPLELGRETQYF. The CDR3 DNA reads as TGTGCCAGCAGTTTACCCCTCGAGTTGGGCCGGGAGACCCAGTACTTC. The complete variable domain, with remaining parts taken from reference TRBV28 and TRBJ2-5, reads DVKVTQSSRYLVKRTGEKVFLECVQDMDHENMFWYRQDPGLGLRLIYFSYDVKMKEKGDIPEGYSVSREKKERFSLILESASTNQTSMYLCASSLPLELGRETQYFGPGTRLLVL.

CDR3 amino acids: CASSPKRGETKRNEQFF. DNA of the CDR3: TGTGCCAGCAGCCCCAAGAGGGGGGAGACGAAGCGAAATGAGCAGTTCTTC. The V call is TRBV21-1, the J call TRBJ2-1; the DNA was not used to check the table's D call, TRBD1. TRBV21-1 is deemed a pseudogene. The CDR3 runs to 17 residues.

This clonotype was detected once. The V call is TRBV20-1, the J call TRBJ2-5; D possibly corresponds to TRBD1 (6 bases). The CDR3 length is 17 residues. Trimming removed 0 bases at V and 5 bases at J, with 22 bases between. CDR1 is DFQATT, CDR2 SNEGSKA, per germline (reference sequence). The DNA for the CDR3 is TGCAGTGCTAGAGATATCGGGGACACAGGGTCGGGGGAGACCCAGTACTTC. It encodes CSARDIGDTGSGETQYF.

CDR3 DNA: TGCAGCGTGGCGGGACTAGCGGAAAGAAACATTCAGTACTTC. This gives the protein CSVAGLAERNIQYF. V and J are TRBV29-1 and TRBJ2-4; 11 bases map to TRBD2. Trimming took 6 bases from V and 6 from J; bases not matched to a gene: 7. The CDR3 totals 14 residues. Germline V gene data show CDR1 as SQVTM and CDR2 as ANQGSEA.

The chain employs TRBV7-3 and TRBJ2-1; 10 bases map to TRBD2. V trimming: 5 bases; J trimming: 6 bases; junction bases outside the gene matches: 4. The CDR3 runs 14 residues. Germline V gives CDR1 SGHTA, CDR2 FQGTGA. As DNA, the CDR3 is TGTGCCAGCAGCCCCCTAGCGGGAGTCAATGAGCAGTTCTTC. Encoded protein: CASSPLAGVNEQFF.

The chain has TRBV4-2 and TRBJ2-3, with D perhaps matching TRBD1 or TRBD2 (5 bases each). This CDR3 has 14 residues. Germline CDR1 reads LGHNA; CDR2 reads YNFKEQ. Trimming took 0 bases from V and 4 from J, leaving 8 bases between them. CDR3 coding DNA: TGTGCCAGCAGCCAAGAAGTGGGGGCAGATACGCAGTATTTT. This translates into CASSQEVGADTQYF.

This sequence joins TRBV7-2 and TRBJ2-7; a possible D gene is TRBD1 (5 bases). This CDR3 has 17 amino acids. V dropped 2 bases and J dropped 1 base, with 18 bases sitting between them. Germline lookup yields CDR1 SGHTA and CDR2 FQGNSA. The CDR3 DNA sequence: TGTGCCAGCAGCTTACCGCCTGGGGCAGTCCCTTCCTACGAGCAGTACTTC. It is translated as CASSLPPGAVPSYEQYF.

The chain recombines TRBV12-3 or TRBV12-4 with TRBJ2-2; 7 bases map to TRBD2. With V trimmed by 6 bases and J by 5 bases, 12 bases remained unmatched. The CDR3 extends over 16 amino acids. CDR3 in amino acids: CASSPKGGSGTGELFF. DNA for the CDR3: TGTGCCAGCAGCCCCAAGGGAGGGAGCGGGACCGGGGAGCTGTTTTTT.

This clonotype was observed once. The chain carries TRBV29-1 and TRBJ1-5; D is unclear. Germline V gene lookup returns CDR1 SQVTM and CDR2 ANQGSEA. The CDR3 consists of 13 residues. The V gene lost 0 bases and the J gene lost 4 bases, with 7 bases spanning the gap. CDR3 DNA sequence: TGCAGCGTTGAAGATGGGAGGAATCAGCCCCAGCATTTT. This encodes CSVEDGRNQPQHF.

This rearrangement joins TRBV20-1 to TRBJ2-5, with unresolved D. There are 12 residues in the CDR3. In germline, CDR1 is DFQATT, CDR2 SNEGSKA (reference sequence). Trimming took off 4 bases at V and 3 bases at J, with 9 bases between the two ends. The CDR3 coding sequence is TGCAGTGCTAATACAGACGAAGAGACCCAGTACTTC. It yields the protein CSANTDEETQYF.

This chain connects TRBV12-3 or TRBV12-4 to TRBJ2-1; D possibly corresponds to TRBD2 (5 bases). The CDR3 extends over 14 amino acids. V lost 10 bases and J lost 9, with 22 bases in between. CDR3 DNA: TGTGCCACCGAACCTCTCGAGGGAATGGGTGAGCAGTTCTTC. Translation: CATEPLEGMGEQFF.

The gene calls are TRBV13 and TRBJ2-4; the match to TRBD2 covers 12 bases. The J call is uncertain, as TRBJ2-7 better fits the DNA end. Germline V gene data show CDR1 as PRHDT and CDR2 as FYEKMQ (reference sequence). The CDR3 sequence is 19 residues long. The CDR3 sequence: CASTRARTSGISPNYEQYF. The CDR3 bases are TGTGCCAGCACCCGTGCGAGGACTAGCGGGATTTCCCCCAACTACGAGCAGTACTTC.

The chain carries TRBV29-1 and TRBJ1-1, with 9 bases lining up with TRBD1. Trimming at V came to 3 bases and at J to 0 bases, leaving 5 bases not matched to a gene. Germline V gene lookup returns CDR1 SQVTM and CDR2 ANQGSEA. The CDR3 length is 15 residues. The DNA for the CDR3 is TGCAGCGTTGAGCCACAGGGGGCCCTGAACACTGAAGCTTTCTTT. As protein: CSVEPQGALNTEAFF.